This entry lists 24 T cell receptor beta chains sequenced from one sample in a study of breast tumors, draining lymph nodes, adjacent tissues. Each CDR3 protein gets one entry after TCRdb re-called the multiplex PCR reads with MiXCR. The table shows 12,000 or so distinct CDR3 sequences, with about 36% occurring only once. Specimen: breast tumor tissue. The receptors were gathered from a female donor with breast cancer. Some clones in this sample may be carry-over from other donors' samples.

This clonotype has a handful of counts. This may be a read error, as it is one base from a much larger clone. The V call is TRBV18, the J call TRBJ1-6; D perhaps matches TRBD1 (6 bases). The CDR3 is 16 residues long. The V gene's germline CDR1 is KGHSH and CDR2 LQKENI. In DNA form, the CDR3 reads TGTGCCAGCTCACCGACAGGTACATTAGAGGATTCACCCCCCCACTTT. Amino acids: CASSPTGTLEDSPPHF.

As to this clonotype: This is likely a read error, given that the CDR3 carries no conserved phenylalanine or tryptophan at its end. The rearrangement uses TRBV9 and TRBJ2-1, with D unresolved. Germline V gene data show CDR1 as SGDLS and CDR2 as YYNGEE. This CDR3 contains 14 residues. This chain's CDR3 is CASSPSGYYDEQFS. In DNA form, the CDR3 reads TGTGCCAGCAGCCCCTCCGGGTACTACGATGAGCAGTTCTCC.

The J gene is TRBJ2-3, the V gene TRBV27; D is perhaps TRBD1 (6 bases). The CDR3 extends over 15 amino acids. The V and J ends lost 4 bases and 0 bases respectively, with 11 bases between them. Germline V gene data show CDR1 as MNHEY and CDR2 as SMNVEV (reference sequence). The CDR3 DNA follows: TGTGCCAGCAGTTCCCGGACAGCTAGCACAGATACGCAGTATTTT. This encodes CASSSRTASTDTQYF.

The chain has TRBV7-9 and TRBJ2-1; 11 bases line up with TRBD2. The CDR3 sequence is 16 residues long. Germline trimming cut 6 bases from V and 6 bases from J; bases unmatched to any gene: 10. Germline CDR1 is SEHNR and CDR2 is FQNEAQ (reference sequence). The CDR3 DNA reads TGTGCCAGCAGTGCTTACGGGACTAGCGGCTTCAATGAGCAGTTCTTC. Its protein product is CASSAYGTSGFNEQFF.

This clonotype has a count of ten or more. This rearrangement joins TRBV10-2 to TRBJ2-1; D gene ambiguous. The germline V gene encodes CDR1 WSHSY and CDR2 SAAADI. This CDR3 spans 12 amino acids. V shed 2 bases and J shed 3 bases, with 2 bases lying between them. The CDR3 DNA sequence: TGCGCCAGCAGTGAGGGCTACAATGAGCAGTTCTTC. This encodes CASSEGYNEQFF.

This clonotype was picked up many times. The rearrangement joins TRBV5-6 to TRBJ2-5, with 7 positions matching TRBD2. CDR1 SGHDT and CDR2 YYEEEE come from the germline V gene. Trimming at V came to 4 bases and at J to 1 base, leaving 7 bases not matched to a gene. The CDR3 totals 15 residues. CDR3 loop: CASSRERGGQETQYF. DNA for the CDR3: TGTGCCAGCAGCCGGGAGCGGGGTGGCCAAGAGACCCAGTACTTC.

This clonotype was seen repeatedly, ten times or more. The rearrangement uses TRBV19 and TRBJ1-4; the D is unclear. The CDR3 runs 16 residues. Germline loops: CDR1 LNHDA, CDR2 SQIVND (reference sequence). V was pared by 3 bases and J by 0 bases, with 11 bases between. CDR3 residues: CASSIFLRATNEKLFF. CDR3 in DNA: TGTGCCAGTAGTATTTTTCTACGTGCAACTAATGAAAAACTGTTTTTT.

By its share, this clonotype is medium-sized. This chain links TRBV20-1 with TRBJ1-6; D may be TRBD1 (6 bases). The ends were cut back, 1 base at V and 0 bases at J, with 19 bases in the middle. CDR1 is DFQATT and CDR2 is SNEGSKA in the germline V gene (reference sequence). The CDR3 totals 19 residues. CDR3 DNA sequence: TGCAGTGCTAGAGCTGACAGGTGGGGTCAGATCTCCTATAATTCACCCCTCCACTTT. It encodes CSARADRWGQISYNSPLHF.

This clonotype was recorded at least ten times. The rearrangement links TRBV9 to TRBJ2-3; no reliable D call. Trimming removed 0 bases at V and 1 base at J, with 6 bases between. Germline-derived CDR1 and CDR2 are SGDLS and YYNGEE. CDR3 length equals 14 residues. Written as DNA, the CDR3 is TGTGCCAGCAGCGTAGGGCTGGGCACAGATACGCAGTATTTT. It specifies CASSVGLGTDTQYF. Filled out from reference TRBV9 and TRBJ2-3, the complete variable domain reads DSGVTQTPKHLITATGQRVTLRCSPRSGDLSVYWYQQSLDQGLQFLIQYYNGEERAKGNILERFSAQQFPDLHSELNLSSLELGDSALYFCASSVGLGTDTQYFGPGTRLTVL.

This clonotype was detected many times. The rearrangement joins TRBV12-3 or TRBV12-4 to TRBJ1-3; D is uncertain. CDR3 length: 14 residues. Trimming cost V 4 bases and J 0 bases, with 7 bases left between them. CDR3 region: CASSWALSGNTIYF. DNA of the CDR3: TGTGCCAGCAGTTGGGCCCTCTCTGGAAACACCATATATTTT.

In its sample, this clonotype was seen many times. The chain has TRBV7-2 and TRBJ2-1; D is possibly TRBD1 or TRBD2 (5 bases each). The germline V and J ends were trimmed by 5 bases and 4 bases, with 24 bases remaining between them. Germline-derived CDR1 and CDR2 are SGHTA and FQGNSA. The CDR3 is 18 amino acids. Here the CDR3 DNA reads TGTGCCAGCAGCACCCGCGCGACGGGGCAGGCGTCTTACAATGAGCAGTTCTTC. This sequence encodes CASSTRATGQASYNEQFF.

The chain links TRBV6-5 to TRBJ2-2, with 14 bases identical to TRBD2. Germline V lookup: CDR1 MNHEY, CDR2 SVGAGI. The ends lost 4 bases at V and 0 bases at J; junction bases unmatched: 7. The CDR3 is 19 residues long. CDR3 residues: CASSFVGLAGASNTGELFF. CDR3 DNA: TGTGCCAGCAGTTTCGTGGGACTAGCGGGAGCTTCGAACACCGGGGAGCTGTTTTTT.

Many counts were recorded for this clonotype. The CDR3 loop reads CASSPDYNSPLHF. The CDR3 nucleotides read TGTGCCAGCTCACCAGACTATAATTCACCCCTCCACTTT. V and J are TRBV18 and TRBJ1-6; D unresolved. V was pared by 2 bases and J by 3 bases, with 2 bases between. Germline V gives CDR1 KGHSH, CDR2 LQKENI. The CDR3 is 13 residues long.

With regard to this clonotype: Given the absence of the conserved phenylalanine or tryptophan at the CDR3 end, a read error is likely. The rearrangement joins TRBV10-3 to TRBJ1-1, with D perhaps matching TRBD1 (5 bases). Germline CDR1 and CDR2: ENHRY and SYGVKD. The CDR3 has 14 residues. V lost 3 bases and J 0 bases, leaving 8 bases between the germline ends. The chain's CDR3 is CAISEGQMNTEAFL. The CDR3 region has the DNA TGTGCCATCAGTGAAGGACAAATGAACACTGAAGCTTTCCTT.

This clonotype was counted many times. The chain joins TRBV12-3 or TRBV12-4 to TRBJ1-2; D may be TRBD1 (6 bases). This CDR3 comprises 14 residues. V was shortened by 5 bases and J by 4 bases, with 14 bases between the two germline ends. The CDR3 coding sequence is TGTGCCAGCAGTCCGTATACAGGGTCCTATGGCTACACCTTC. This translates into CASSPYTGSYGYTF.

This clonotype occurred many times. The rearrangement uses TRBV6-5 and TRBJ1-2; D might be TRBD1 (5 bases). The CDR3 extends over 11 amino acids. Germline V gene sequence: CDR1 MNHEY, CDR2 SVGAGI. V was cut by 8 bases and J by 7 bases, with 11 bases left in between. The DNA of the CDR3 is TGTGCCAGCGGGACTTCTTCTGGCTACACCTTC. It is translated as CASGTSSGYTF.

DNA for the CDR3: TGTGCCAGCAGTTACGGAAATCAGGGGAAGGACACTGAAGCTTTCTTT. As protein: CASSYGNQGKDTEAFF. The chain joins TRBV6-6 to TRBJ1-1; D possibly corresponds to TRBD1 (6 bases). V dropped 2 bases and J dropped 3 bases, with 16 bases sitting between them. This CDR3 region has 16 residues. Germline V gene sequence: CDR1 MNHNY, CDR2 SVGAGI (reference sequence).

Ten or more counts support this clonotype. The chain is built from TRBV27 and TRBJ2-1, with 7 bases identical to TRBD2. Germline lookup yields CDR1 MNHEY and CDR2 SMNVEV (reference sequence). The CDR3 totals 15 residues. Germline trimming cut 5 bases from V and 6 bases from J; bases unmatched to any gene: 10. CDR3 coding DNA: TGTGCCAGCAGTCCCTGGGGGGGGGGAACCAATGAGCAGTTCTTC. It specifies CASSPWGGGTNEQFF.

CDR3 DNA: TGCAGTGCTCCTGAGACTAGCGGGGGTGAGCAGTTCTTC. Amino acid sequence: CSAPETSGGEQFF. V usage is TRBV20-1 and J usage is TRBJ2-1, with TRBD2 matching over 12 bases. Trimming removed 5 bases from V and 9 bases from J; junction bases left unmatched: 5. The CDR3 extends over 13 amino acids. Per germline, CDR1 DFQATT and CDR2 SNEGSKA (reference sequence).

V is TRBV7-3 and J is TRBJ2-1; either TRBD1 or TRBD2 may supply D (6 bases each). Germline V lookup: CDR1 SGHTA, CDR2 FQGTGA. The CDR3 is 14 amino acids. Trimming pared 1 base from V and 7 bases from J, leaving 11 bases between. The chain's CDR3 is CASSLIGGRNEQFF. The CDR3 region has the DNA TGTGCCAGCAGCTTAATCGGGGGCCGGAATGAGCAGTTCTTC.

This chain links TRBV20-1 with TRBJ2-7; 7 nucleotides match TRBD1. V trimming: 5 bases; J trimming: 5 bases; junction bases outside the gene matches: 9. Germline-derived CDR1 and CDR2 are DFQATT and SNEGSKA (reference sequence). This CDR3 contains 13 residues. The CDR3 sequence is CSALTGLSDEQYF. The DNA for the CDR3 is TGCAGTGCTTTGACAGGGTTAAGCGACGAGCAGTACTTC.

In its sample, this clonotype was seen many times. The gene calls are TRBV19 and TRBJ2-3; D gene uncertain. The length of the CDR3 is 14 residues. V was clipped by 5 bases and J by 6 bases, with 15 bases between them. Germline assignment: CDR1 LNHDA and CDR2 SQIVND (reference sequence). DNA of the CDR3: TGTGCCAGTAGTGCCCGCCCCCGGGCGGATACGCAGTATTTT. This gives the protein CASSARPRADTQYF.

This clonotype was picked up a small number of times. This sequence joins TRBV9 and TRBJ2-5; 9 bases are a match to TRBD2. Germline V gives CDR1 SGDLS, CDR2 YYNGEE. V lost 0 bases and J lost 5; bases outside the gene matches: 11. The CDR3 spans 17 residues. The CDR3 spells CASSVGGEASGVETQYF. The CDR3 nucleotides read TGTGCCAGCAGCGTAGGGGGGGAGGCTAGCGGGGTGGAGACCCAGTACTTC.

The chain couples TRBV7-2 to TRBJ2-1, with TRBD2 matching 11 bases. The CDR3 has 15 residues. V lost 5 bases, J lost 8 bases, and 8 bases stayed unmatched. The germline V gene has CDR1 SGHTA and CDR2 FQGNSA. The CDR3 DNA sequence: TGTGCCAGCAGCAAAACTAGCGGGGGCCGAGATGAGCAGTTCTTC. This codes for CASSKTSGGRDEQFF.